These 14 T cell receptor beta chains share one sample of origin, sequenced in a study of cytomegalovirus exposure and HLA in healthy donors. PCR primers comprised 60 Vbeta and 13 Jbeta primers. Data came from immunoSEQ multiplex PCR; TCRdb stores just in-frame clones and leaves some out. The table for this sample gives 95,000 to 150,000 clones. Sequenced: PBMCs. The receptor source for this set is a man aged 18 to 29 in good health and CMV-seronegative.

The chain is built from TRBV5-1 and TRBJ1-2; no reliable D call. Deletions cut 0 bases from V and 4 bases from J, with 10 bases between. Germline V gene lookup returns CDR1 SGHRS and CDR2 YFSETQ. The length of the CDR3 is 14 residues. CDR3 sequence: CASSLEGGFYGYTF. CDR3 bases: TGCGCCAGCAGCTTGGAGGGCGGGTTCTATGGCTACACCTTC.

The V and J genes are TRBV19 and TRBJ1-1; maybe TRBD1 (6 bases). Trimming left V 9 bases short and J 9 bases short, with 23 bases between. CDR3 length equals 14 residues. Germline CDR1 reads LNHDA; CDR2 reads SQIVND (reference sequence). CDR3 nucleotides: TGTGCCAGGGGCCCGGGGGGGGCGAGGGAAAAAGCTTTCTTT. Protein: CARGPGGAREKAFF.

V and J are TRBV5-1 and TRBJ2-1, with TRBD2 identical over 7 bases. The V and J ends lost 0 bases and 9 bases, in that order; junction bases with no gene match: 0. Germline V gene lookup returns CDR1 SGHRS and CDR2 YFSETQ. CDR3 size: 12 residues. The CDR3 bases are TGCGCCAGCAGCTTGGGCGGGGGTGAGCAGTTCTTC. As protein: CASSLGGGEQFF.

CDR3 residues: CTSSPTRGAGGPKTDEQYF. In DNA form, the CDR3 reads TGCACCAGCAGCCCGACCCGGGGAGCGGGAGGGCCTAAGACGGACGAGCAGTACTTC. This chain links TRBV1 with TRBJ2-7; the table's TRBD2 call for D was not verified on the DNA. TRBV1 is a pseudogene segment. The CDR3 contains 19 residues.

The J gene is TRBJ2-7, the V gene TRBV6-5; 14 nucleotides line up with TRBD2. Germline CDR1 MNHEY, CDR2 SVGAGI. V shed 0 bases and J 4 bases; nucleotides not matched to a gene: 2. The CDR3 extends over 16 amino acids. CDR3 DNA: TGTGCCAGCAGTTACTCGGGACTAGCGGGAGATTACGAGCAGTACTTC. This translates into CASSYSGLAGDYEQYF.

J is TRBJ2-7 and V is TRBV19; weak D call: TRBD1 (6 bases). The CDR3 runs to 16 residues. Germline values: CDR1 LNHDA, CDR2 SQIVND (reference sequence). The V gene lost 1 base and the J gene lost 6 bases, with 19 bases spanning the gap. The CDR3 loop is CASSIGQALWGGEQYF. Here the CDR3 DNA reads TGTGCCAGTAGTATAGGACAGGCCCTGTGGGGCGGCGAGCAGTACTTC.

The CDR3 here is CAISSVTGGLNRAFF. CDR3 nucleotide sequence: TGTGCCATCAGCTCAGTTACAGGGGGCTTAAATAGAGCTTTCTTT. The chain recombines TRBV10-3 with TRBJ1-1; 9 nucleotides agree with TRBD1. V was pared by 6 bases and J by 10 bases, with 15 bases of the junction left unmatched. The CDR3 extends over 15 amino acids. Looked up from germline, CDR1 is ENHRY and CDR2 is SYGVKD.

Details on this clone: The sample carries other DNA sequences with the same CDR3. This chain links TRBV5-1 with TRBJ2-7; 11 bases line up with TRBD1. There are 15 residues in the CDR3. J lost 5 bases, V lost 4 bases, and 8 bases had no gene match. Germline assignment: CDR1 SGHRS and CDR2 YFSETQ. The CDR3 loop is CASSPAGTGGHEQYF. The CDR3 region has the DNA TGCGCCAGCAGCCCCGCGGGGACAGGGGGTCACGAGCAGTACTTC.

The chain employs TRBV30 and TRBJ2-5; 8 nucleotides align to TRBD1. Per germline, CDR1 GTSNPN and CDR2 SVGIG (reference sequence). The V gene end was trimmed by 4 bases and the J gene end by 11 bases; junction bases not matched to a gene: 9. This CDR3 is 12 amino acids long. CDR3 in DNA: TGTGCCTGGACACTCCAGGGGGCAGAGCAGTACTTC. It codes for CAWTLQGAEQYF.

This rearrangement joins TRBV5-1 to TRBJ2-1, with 7 bases aligning to TRBD1. From germline, CDR1 is SGHRS and CDR2 YFSETQ. This CDR3 has 14 residues. The junction had 10 bases not matched to a gene; V was cut back by 6 bases and J by 7 bases. This CDR3 is CASNGLVQGNEQFF. The CDR3 nucleotides read TGCGCCAGCAATGGCTTGGTACAGGGGAATGAGCAGTTCTTC.

The CDR3 DNA reads as TGCAGCGCTGTGTCCGGGACAGGGAACTATGGCTACACCTTC. This codes for CSAVSGTGNYGYTF. The rearrangement uses TRBV29-1 and TRBJ1-2, with 9 bases lining up with TRBD1. The trim removed 7 bases at V and 2 bases at J, leaving 8 bases unmatched. CDR3 size: 14 residues. Germline CDR1 is SQVTM and CDR2 is ANQGSEA.

The genes are TRBV7-6 and TRBJ2-7; 9 bases agree with TRBD1. The CDR3 length is 15 residues. The junction had 11 bases not matched to a gene; V was cut back by 5 bases and J by 6 bases. Germline loops: CDR1 SGHVS, CDR2 FNYEAQ. This chain's CDR3 is CASSPQGAISLEQYF. In DNA form, the CDR3 reads TGTGCCAGCAGCCCACAGGGGGCGATCTCTCTCGAGCAGTACTTC.

V and J are TRBV9 and TRBJ1-1; the D gene is possibly TRBD1 (6 bases). The germline V and J ends were trimmed by 2 bases and 6 bases, with 17 bases remaining between them. The germline CDR1 and CDR2 sequences are SGDLS and YYNGEE. The CDR3 sequence is 15 residues long. The CDR3 DNA sequence: TGTGCCAGCAGCGTGGGGGGGCGAGCATTCTCTGAAGCTTTCTTT. It codes for CASSVGGRAFSEAFF.

This rearrangement joins TRBV9 to TRBJ2-1; weak D call: TRBD1 (6 bases). Trimming removed 0 bases at V and 4 bases at J, with 11 bases between. Germline lookup yields CDR1 SGDLS and CDR2 YYNGEE. The CDR3 contains 15 residues. The CDR3 nucleotides read TGTGCCAGCAGCGTAGCTTTGGGGGCTTACAATGAGCAGTTCTTC. Residues: CASSVALGAYNEQFF.